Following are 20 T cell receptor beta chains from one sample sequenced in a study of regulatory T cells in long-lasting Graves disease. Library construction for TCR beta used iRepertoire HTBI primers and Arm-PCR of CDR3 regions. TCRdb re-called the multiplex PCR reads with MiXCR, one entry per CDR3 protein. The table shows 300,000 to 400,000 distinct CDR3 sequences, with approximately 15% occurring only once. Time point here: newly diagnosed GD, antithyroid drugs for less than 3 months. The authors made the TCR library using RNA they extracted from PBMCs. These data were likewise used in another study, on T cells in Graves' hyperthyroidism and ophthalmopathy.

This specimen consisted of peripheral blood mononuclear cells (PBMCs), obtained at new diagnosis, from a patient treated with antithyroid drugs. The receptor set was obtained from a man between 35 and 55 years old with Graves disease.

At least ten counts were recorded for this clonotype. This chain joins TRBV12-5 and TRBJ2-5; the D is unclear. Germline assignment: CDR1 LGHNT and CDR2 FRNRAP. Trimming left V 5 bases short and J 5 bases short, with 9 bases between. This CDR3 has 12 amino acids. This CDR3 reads CASGRASETQYF. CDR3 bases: TGTGCTAGTGGTCGTGCAAGCGAGACCCAGTACTTC.

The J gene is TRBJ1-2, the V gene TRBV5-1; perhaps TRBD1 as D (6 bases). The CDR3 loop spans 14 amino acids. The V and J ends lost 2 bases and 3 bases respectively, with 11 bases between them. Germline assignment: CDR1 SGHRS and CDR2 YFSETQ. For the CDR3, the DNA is TGCGCCAGCAGCTTAACAGGGAGAGACTATGGCTACACCTTC. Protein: CASSLTGRDYGYTF.

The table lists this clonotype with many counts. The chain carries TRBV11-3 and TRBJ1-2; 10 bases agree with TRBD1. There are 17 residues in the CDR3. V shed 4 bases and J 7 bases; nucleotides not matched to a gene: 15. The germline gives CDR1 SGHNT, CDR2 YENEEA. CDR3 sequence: CASSSARPGTGESGYTF. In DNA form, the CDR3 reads TGTGCCAGCAGCTCTGCAAGACCCGGGACAGGGGAGTCTGGCTACACCTTC.

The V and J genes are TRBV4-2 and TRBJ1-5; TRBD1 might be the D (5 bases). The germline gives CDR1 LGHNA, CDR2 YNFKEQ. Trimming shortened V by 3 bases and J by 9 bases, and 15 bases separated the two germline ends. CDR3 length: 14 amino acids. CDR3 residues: CASSQGDGWTPQHF. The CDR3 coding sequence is TGTGCCAGCAGCCAGGGGGACGGTTGGACGCCCCAGCATTTT.

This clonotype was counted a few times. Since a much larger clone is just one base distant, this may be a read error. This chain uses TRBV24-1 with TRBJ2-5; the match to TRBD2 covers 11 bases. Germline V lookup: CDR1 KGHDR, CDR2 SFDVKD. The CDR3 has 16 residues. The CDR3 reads CGTSDPGLADGETQYF. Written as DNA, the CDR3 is TGTGGCACCAGTGACCCGGGACTAGCGGATGGAGAGACCCAGTACTTC.

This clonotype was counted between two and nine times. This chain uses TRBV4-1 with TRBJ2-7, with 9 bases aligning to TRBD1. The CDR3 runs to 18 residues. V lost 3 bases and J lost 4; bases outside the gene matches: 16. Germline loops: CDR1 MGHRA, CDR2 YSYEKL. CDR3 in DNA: TGCGCCAGCAGCCATAAAGACTCGTACGGGACAGGGCTATACGAGCAGTACTTC. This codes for CASSHKDSYGTGLYEQYF.

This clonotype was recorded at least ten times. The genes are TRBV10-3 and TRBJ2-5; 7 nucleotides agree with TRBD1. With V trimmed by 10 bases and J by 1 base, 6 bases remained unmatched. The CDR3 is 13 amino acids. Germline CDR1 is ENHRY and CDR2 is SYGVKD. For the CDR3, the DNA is TGTGCCACCTCCCGGACAGGCCAAGAGACCCAGTACTTC. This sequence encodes CATSRTGQETQYF.

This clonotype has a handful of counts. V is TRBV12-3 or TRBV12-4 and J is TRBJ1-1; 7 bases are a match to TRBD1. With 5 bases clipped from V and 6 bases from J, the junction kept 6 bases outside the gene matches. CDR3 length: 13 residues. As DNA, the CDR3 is TGTGCCAGCAGTGACAGGGTCCCTTCTGAAGCTTTCTTT. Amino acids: CASSDRVPSEAFF.

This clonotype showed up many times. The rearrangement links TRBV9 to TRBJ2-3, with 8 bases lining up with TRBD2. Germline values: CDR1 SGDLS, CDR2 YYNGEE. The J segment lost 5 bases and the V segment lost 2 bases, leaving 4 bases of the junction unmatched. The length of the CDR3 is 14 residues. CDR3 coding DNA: TGTGCCAGCAGCGTCTATCGGGGGGGAGATACGCAGTATTTT. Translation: CASSVYRGGDTQYF.

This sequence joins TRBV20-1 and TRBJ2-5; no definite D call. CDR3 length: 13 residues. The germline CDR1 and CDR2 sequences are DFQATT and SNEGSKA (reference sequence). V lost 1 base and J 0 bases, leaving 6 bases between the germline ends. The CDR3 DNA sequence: TGCAGTGCTAGAGGACCCAACCAAGAGACCCAGTACTTC. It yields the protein CSARGPNQETQYF.

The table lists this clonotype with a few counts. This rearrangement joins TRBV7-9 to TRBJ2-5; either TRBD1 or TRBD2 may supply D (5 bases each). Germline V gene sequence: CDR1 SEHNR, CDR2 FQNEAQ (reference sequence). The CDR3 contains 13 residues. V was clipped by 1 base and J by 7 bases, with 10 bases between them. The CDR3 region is CASSLEQGATQYF. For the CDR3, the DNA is TGTGCCAGCAGCTTAGAGCAGGGAGCGACCCAGTACTTC.

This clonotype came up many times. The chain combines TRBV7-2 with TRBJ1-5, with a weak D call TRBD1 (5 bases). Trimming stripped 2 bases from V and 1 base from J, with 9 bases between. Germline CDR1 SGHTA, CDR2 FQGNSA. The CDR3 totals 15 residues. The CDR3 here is CASSLYAGSNQPQHF. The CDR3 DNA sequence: TGTGCCAGCAGCTTATATGCAGGGAGCAATCAGCCCCAGCATTTT.

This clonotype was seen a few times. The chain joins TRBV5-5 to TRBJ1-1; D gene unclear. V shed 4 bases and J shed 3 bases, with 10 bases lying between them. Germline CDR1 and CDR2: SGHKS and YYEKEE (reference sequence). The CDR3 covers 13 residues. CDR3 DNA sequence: TGTGCCAGCAGCCCAATTATGGACACTGAAGCTTTCTTT. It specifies CASSPIMDTEAFF.

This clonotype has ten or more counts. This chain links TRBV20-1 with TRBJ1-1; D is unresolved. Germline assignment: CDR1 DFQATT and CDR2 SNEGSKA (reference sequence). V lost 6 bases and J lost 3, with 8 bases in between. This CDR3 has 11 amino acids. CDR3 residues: CSAQKDTEAFF. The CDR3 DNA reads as TGCAGTGCCCAAAAAGACACTGAAGCTTTCTTT.

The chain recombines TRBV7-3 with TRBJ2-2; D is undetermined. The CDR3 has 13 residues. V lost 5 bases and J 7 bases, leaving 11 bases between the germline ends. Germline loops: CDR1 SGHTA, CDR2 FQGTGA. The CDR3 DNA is TGTGCCAGCAGCCAGGCCTCGGTCGGGGAGCTGTTTTTT. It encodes CASSQASVGELFF.

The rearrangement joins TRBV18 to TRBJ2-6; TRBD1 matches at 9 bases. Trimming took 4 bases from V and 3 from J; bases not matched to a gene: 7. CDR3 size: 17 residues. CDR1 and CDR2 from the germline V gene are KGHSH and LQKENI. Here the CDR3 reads CASSLLGQGYGANVLTF. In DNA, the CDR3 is TGTGCCAGCTCACTACTGGGACAGGGATATGGGGCCAACGTCCTGACTTTC.

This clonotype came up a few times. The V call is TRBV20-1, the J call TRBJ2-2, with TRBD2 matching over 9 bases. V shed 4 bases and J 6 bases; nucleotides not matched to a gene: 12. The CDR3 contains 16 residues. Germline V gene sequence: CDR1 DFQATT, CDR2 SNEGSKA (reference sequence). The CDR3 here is CSAKSLGLAFSGELFF. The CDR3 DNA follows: TGCAGTGCTAAGTCCTTAGGACTAGCGTTTTCCGGGGAGCTGTTTTTT.

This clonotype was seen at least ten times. The CDR3 nucleotides are TGTGCCAGCAGCTTAGTTCGCGGGCGGGAAAACATTCAGTACTTC. It is translated as CASSLVRGRENIQYF. The chain couples TRBV11-2 to TRBJ2-4; tentative D call: TRBD2 (5 bases). The germline gives CDR1 SGHAT, CDR2 FQNNGV. This CDR3 is 15 amino acids long. Trimming stripped 1 base from V and 5 bases from J, with 12 bases between.

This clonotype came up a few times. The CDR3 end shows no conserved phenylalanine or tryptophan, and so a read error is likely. The CDR3 nucleotides read TGTGCCAGCTCACTGTTCGCCGAGGAGACCCAGTACCTC. Its translation: CASSLFAEETQYL. The gene calls are TRBV18 and TRBJ2-5; no clear D. CDR1 is KGHSH and CDR2 is LQKENI in the germline V gene. V was trimmed by 4 bases and J by 5 bases, leaving 11 bases between them. The CDR3 totals 13 residues.

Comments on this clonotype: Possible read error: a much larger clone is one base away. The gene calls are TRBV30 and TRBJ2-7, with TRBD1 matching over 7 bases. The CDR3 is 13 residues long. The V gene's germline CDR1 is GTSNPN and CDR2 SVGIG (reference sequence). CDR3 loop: CAWRQGSSYGQYF. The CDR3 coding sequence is TGTGCCTGGAGACAGGGGTCCTCCTACGGGCAGTACTTC.